These 15 T cell receptor beta chains originate from one sample sequenced in a study of circulating tumor DNA in untreated peripheral T-cell lymphoma. The table came from immunoSEQ multiplex PCR; TCRdb's copy has only in-frame clones and leaves some out. The sample shows just over 6,500 clones, 62% of them seen only once. Material: tumor tissue. The receptor set was obtained from a human donor with peripheral T-cell lymphoma.

The V and J genes are TRBV29-1 and TRBJ2-5, with TRBD1 as a possible D gene (5 bases). There are 13 residues in the CDR3. CDR1 is SQVTM, CDR2 ANQGSEA, per germline. With 4 bases removed from V and 4 bases from J, the gap between germline ends came to 13 bases. The CDR3 DNA reads TGCAGCGTTGTGACAGATGAAAGAGAGACCCAGTACTTC. Encoded protein: CSVVTDERETQYF.

DNA of the CDR3: TGTGCTAGTGGTTTGGGGACACGAAACACTGAAGCTTTCTTT. Encoded protein: CASGLGTRNTEAFF. The chain joins TRBV12-5 to TRBJ1-1; possibly TRBD1 for D (5 bases). The CDR3 totals 14 residues. V lost 1 base to trimming and J lost 2 bases, with 8 bases between them. Germline CDR1 reads LGHNT; CDR2 reads FRNRAP.

This clone was counted a few times. The chain has TRBV7-4 and TRBJ2-5, with TRBD1 matching 7 bases. The germline V gene encodes CDR1 SGHVT and CDR2 SQSDAQ. V shed 7 bases and J 4 bases; nucleotides not matched to a gene: 9. The CDR3 contains 14 residues. CDR3 nucleotides: TGTGCCAGCATTGACAGGGTGTTGCGAGAGACCCAGTACTTC. Protein sequence: CASIDRVLRETQYF.

The chain combines TRBV11-3 with TRBJ2-5; D remains ambiguous. This CDR3 has 14 amino acids. V was trimmed by 5 bases and J by 5 bases, leaving 15 bases between them. CDR1 is SGHNT, CDR2 YENEEA, per germline. The CDR3 here is CASSPTAGVETQYF. CDR3 DNA: TGTGCCAGCAGCCCGACGGCAGGCGTGGAGACCCAGTACTTC.

This clone was counted once. V is TRBV5-1 and J is TRBJ2-5, with unresolved D. The CDR3 runs 14 residues. Germline CDR1 SGHRS, CDR2 YFSETQ. Deletions cut 0 bases from V and 2 bases from J, with 8 bases between. The CDR3: CASSLAAGQETQYF. CDR3 nucleotides: TGCGCCAGCAGCTTGGCCGCCGGACAAGAGACCCAGTACTTC. The variable domain in full, with the rest retrieved from reference TRBV5-1 and TRBJ2-5, is KAGVTQTPRYLIKTRGQQVTLSCSPISGHRSVSWYQQTPGQGLQFLFEYFSETQRNKGNFPGRFSGRQFSNSRSEMNVSTLELGDSALYLCASSLAAGQETQYFGPGTRLLVL.

This clone was seen a single time. V and J are TRBV25-1 and TRBJ2-3; D remains ambiguous. This CDR3 is 16 amino acids long. Germline lookup yields CDR1 MGHDK and CDR2 SYGVNS. Trimming left V 3 bases short and J 6 bases short, with 19 bases between. This CDR3 is CASSDLRSLVGDTQYF. CDR3 DNA: TGTGCCAGCAGTGATCTGCGGAGTTTAGTTGGGGATACGCAGTATTTT.

This clone showed up just a few times. V usage is TRBV18 and J usage is TRBJ2-6; D not certain. Germline lookup yields CDR1 KGHSH and CDR2 LQKENI. Trimming shortened V by 1 base and J by 0 bases, and 4 bases separated the two germline ends. This CDR3 is built from 15 residues. For the CDR3, the DNA is TGTGCCAGCTCACCACGGTTCTCTGGGGCCAACGTCCTGACTTTC. As protein: CASSPRFSGANVLTF.

The V gene is TRBV1, the J gene TRBJ2-2; the D call in the table, TRBD2, was not verified against the DNA. TRBV1 is assigned pseudogene status. This CDR3 spans 16 amino acids. The CDR3 here is CASSPPLAGATGELFF. CDR3 bases: TGCGCCAGCAGCCCCCCTCTAGCGGGAGCCACCGGGGAGCTGTTTTTT.

This chain uses TRBV7-5 with TRBJ2-1; the table's D call, TRBD2, was not checked against the DNA. TRBV7-5 is a documented pseudogene. The CDR3 consists of 14 residues. CDR3 nucleotides: TGTGCCAGCAGCCCAGTGGGGGGGCCGGGTGAGCAGTTCTTC. Its translation: CASSPVGGPGEQFF.

The rearrangement joins TRBV14 to TRBJ2-3; D tentatively fits TRBD1 or TRBD2 (6 bases each). Germline CDR1 reads SGHDN; CDR2 reads FVKESK. Trimming stripped 4 bases from V and 1 base from J, with 12 bases between. The CDR3 runs to 15 residues. The CDR3 here is CASSPLGGGTDTQYF. The CDR3 nucleotides read TGTGCCAGCAGCCCCCTCGGGGGCGGCACAGATACGCAGTATTTT.

This clone was observed a handful of times. The chain couples TRBV30 to TRBJ1-2; 9 nucleotides align to TRBD1. Trimming at V came to 1 base and at J to 8 bases, leaving 5 bases not matched to a gene. There are 13 residues in the CDR3. Germline V gene sequence: CDR1 GTSNPN, CDR2 SVGIG (reference sequence). CDR3 in DNA: TGTGCCTGGAGTGGGGGACAGGGATTCGGCTACACCTTC. Translating it yields CAWSGGQGFGYTF.

This clone was detected a few times. V and J are TRBV11-3 and TRBJ2-7; a possible D gene is TRBD2 (6 bases). Per germline, CDR1 SGHNT and CDR2 YENEEA. Trimming took 2 bases from V and 0 from J, leaving 14 bases between them. The CDR3 sequence is 16 residues long. The CDR3 reads CASSLLGDSRSYEQYF. The CDR3 bases are TGTGCCAGCAGCTTATTGGGGGACTCACGCTCCTACGAGCAGTACTTC.

This clone has a handful of counts. The J gene is TRBJ2-1, the V gene TRBV7-5; the D call in the table, TRBD2, was not verified against the DNA. TRBV7-5 is noted as a pseudogene. The CDR3 runs to 14 residues. This CDR3 reads CASSLGTRINEQFF. CDR3 DNA: TGTGCCAGCAGCTTAGGTACTAGAATCAATGAGCAGTTCTTC.

In this sample, this clone turned up a few times. V and J are TRBV7-5 and TRBJ1-6. TRBV7-5 is reported as a pseudogene. This CDR3 comprises 15 residues. CDR3 in amino acids: CASSLGGAKNSPLHF. The CDR3 coding sequence is TGTGCCAGCAGCCTTGGGGGGGCGAAGAATTCACCCCTCCACTTT.

The chain employs TRBV19 and TRBJ2-5; D not certain. CDR1 is LNHDA, CDR2 SQIVND, per germline (reference sequence). V was pared by 5 bases and J by 4 bases, with 5 bases between. CDR3 length: 11 residues. The CDR3 DNA follows: TGTGCCAGTAGTCTTGCAGAGACCCAGTACTTC. It codes for CASSLAETQYF.